This entry concerns a single T cell receptor (beta chain). The CDR3 extends over 16 amino acids. Germline loops: CDR1 LGHNA, CDR2 YSLEER. Losses at the gene ends were 4 bases for V and 8 bases for J; bases not matched to a gene: 15. These data belong to a study of T cell responses to AZD1222 COVID-19 vaccine. Here immunoSEQ multiplex PCR was the method, and the copy in TCRdb shows in-frame clones only, minus some. The table records approximately 140,000 clones, roughly nine tenths of them present only once. The specimen comprised peripheral blood, sampled 28 days after the second AZD1222 dose. The receptor comes from an adult who received the AZD1222 COVID-19 vaccine. The chain employs TRBV4-3 and TRBJ1-2, with TRBD1 matching over 8 bases. The CDR3 spells CASSLTGGTGLRGYTF. The CDR3 nucleotides read TGCGCCAGCAGCCTCACAGGTGGGACAGGATTACGGGGCTACACCTTC.